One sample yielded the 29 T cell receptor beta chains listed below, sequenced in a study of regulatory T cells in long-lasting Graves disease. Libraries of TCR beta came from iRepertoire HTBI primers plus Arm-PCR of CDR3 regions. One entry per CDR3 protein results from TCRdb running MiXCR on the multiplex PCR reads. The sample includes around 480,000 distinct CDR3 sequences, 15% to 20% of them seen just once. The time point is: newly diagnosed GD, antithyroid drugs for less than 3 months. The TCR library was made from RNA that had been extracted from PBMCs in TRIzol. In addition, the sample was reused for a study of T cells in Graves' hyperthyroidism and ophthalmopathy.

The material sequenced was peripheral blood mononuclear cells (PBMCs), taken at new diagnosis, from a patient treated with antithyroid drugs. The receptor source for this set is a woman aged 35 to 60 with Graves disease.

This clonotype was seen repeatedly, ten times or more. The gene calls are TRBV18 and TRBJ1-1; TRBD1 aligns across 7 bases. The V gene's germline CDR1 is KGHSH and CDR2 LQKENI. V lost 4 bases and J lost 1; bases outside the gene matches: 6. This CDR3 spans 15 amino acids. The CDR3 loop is CASSLTGTENTEAFF. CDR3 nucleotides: TGTGCCAGCTCACTCACCGGGACAGAGAACACTGAAGCTTTCTTT.

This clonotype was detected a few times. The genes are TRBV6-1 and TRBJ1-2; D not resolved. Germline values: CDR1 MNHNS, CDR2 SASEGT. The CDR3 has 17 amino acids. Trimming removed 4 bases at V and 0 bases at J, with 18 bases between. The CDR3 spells CASSVSIGRAANYGYTF. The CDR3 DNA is TGTGCCAGCAGTGTTTCGATTGGACGTGCAGCTAACTATGGCTACACCTTC.

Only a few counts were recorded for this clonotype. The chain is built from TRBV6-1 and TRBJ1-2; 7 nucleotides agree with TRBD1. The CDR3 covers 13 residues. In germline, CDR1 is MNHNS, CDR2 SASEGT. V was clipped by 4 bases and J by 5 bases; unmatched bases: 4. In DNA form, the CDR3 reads TGTGCCAGCAGTGCGACAGGGCAATATGGCTACACCTTC. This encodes CASSATGQYGYTF.

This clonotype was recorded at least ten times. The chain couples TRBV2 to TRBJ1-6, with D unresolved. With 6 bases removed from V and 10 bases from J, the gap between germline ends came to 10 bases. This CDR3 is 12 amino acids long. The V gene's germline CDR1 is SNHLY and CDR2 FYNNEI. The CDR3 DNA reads TGTGCCAGCAGGGCCGGTAGCTCACCCCTCCACTTT. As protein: CASRAGSSPLHF.

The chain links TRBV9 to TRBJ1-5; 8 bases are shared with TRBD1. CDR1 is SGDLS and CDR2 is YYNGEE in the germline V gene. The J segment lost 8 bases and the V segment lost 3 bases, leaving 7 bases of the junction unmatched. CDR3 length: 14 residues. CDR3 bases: TGTGCCAGCAGCGCCGACAGGGGAAAGGAGCCCCAGCATTTT. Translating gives CASSADRGKEPQHF.

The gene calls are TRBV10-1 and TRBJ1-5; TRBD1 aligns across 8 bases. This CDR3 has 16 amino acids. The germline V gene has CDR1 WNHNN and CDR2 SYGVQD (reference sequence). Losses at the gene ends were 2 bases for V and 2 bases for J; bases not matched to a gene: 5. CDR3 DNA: TGCGCCAGCAGTGAGATGGACAGGGTGGGCAATCAGCCCCAGCATTTT. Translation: CASSEMDRVGNQPQHF.

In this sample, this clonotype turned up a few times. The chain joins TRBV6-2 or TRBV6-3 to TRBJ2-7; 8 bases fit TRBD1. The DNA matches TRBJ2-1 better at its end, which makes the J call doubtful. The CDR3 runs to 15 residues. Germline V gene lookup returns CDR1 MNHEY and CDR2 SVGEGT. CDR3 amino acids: CASSVDRGSYNEQFF. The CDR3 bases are TGTGCCAGCAGTGTAGACAGGGGCTCCTACAATGAGCAGTTCTTC.

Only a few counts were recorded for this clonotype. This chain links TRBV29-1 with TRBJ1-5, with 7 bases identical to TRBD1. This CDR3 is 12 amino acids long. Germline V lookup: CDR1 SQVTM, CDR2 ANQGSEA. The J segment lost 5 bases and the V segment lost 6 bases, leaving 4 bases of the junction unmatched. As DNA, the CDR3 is TGCAGCGTGGGGGACAGTGATCAGCCCCAGCATTTT. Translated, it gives CSVGDSDQPQHF.

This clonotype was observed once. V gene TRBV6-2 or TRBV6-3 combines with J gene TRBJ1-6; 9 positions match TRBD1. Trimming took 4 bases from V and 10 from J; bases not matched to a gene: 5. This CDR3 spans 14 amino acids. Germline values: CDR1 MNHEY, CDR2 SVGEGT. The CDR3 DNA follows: TGTGCCAGCAGTTCGGGACAGGGCCGGTCACCCCTCCACTTT. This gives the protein CASSSGQGRSPLHF.

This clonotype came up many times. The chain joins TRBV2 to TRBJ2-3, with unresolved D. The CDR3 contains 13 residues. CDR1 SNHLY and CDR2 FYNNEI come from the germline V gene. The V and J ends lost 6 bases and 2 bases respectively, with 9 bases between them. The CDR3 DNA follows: TGTGCCAGCAGCCGGAGCCACACAGATACGCAGTATTTT. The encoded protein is CASSRSHTDTQYF.

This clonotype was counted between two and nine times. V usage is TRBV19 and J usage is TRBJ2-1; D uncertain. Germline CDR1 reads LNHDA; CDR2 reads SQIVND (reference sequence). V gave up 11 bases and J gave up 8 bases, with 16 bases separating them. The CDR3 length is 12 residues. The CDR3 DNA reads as TGTGCCTGTACCGAGAGCTCCCATGAGCAGTTCTTC. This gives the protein CACTESSHEQFF. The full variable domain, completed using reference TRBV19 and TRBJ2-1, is DGGITQSPKYLFRKEGQNVTLSCEQNLNHDAMYWYRQDPGQGLRLIYYSQIVNDFQKGDIAEGYSVSREKKESFPLTVTSAQKNPTAFYLCACTESSHEQFFGPGTRLTVL.

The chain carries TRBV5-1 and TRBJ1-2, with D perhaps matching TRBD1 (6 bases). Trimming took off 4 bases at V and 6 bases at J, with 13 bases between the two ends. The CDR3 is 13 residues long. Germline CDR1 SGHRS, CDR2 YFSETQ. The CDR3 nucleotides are TGCGCCAGCAGCCGGGGGGGCGCCAATGGCTACACCTTC. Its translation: CASSRGGANGYTF.

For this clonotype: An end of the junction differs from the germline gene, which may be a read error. The CDR3 bases are TGCGCCAGCAGCCAAGGGACCCTTAGCTCCTACGAGCAGTACTTC. Protein product: CASSQGTLSSYEQYF. This sequence joins TRBV2 and TRBJ2-7; D possibly uses TRBD1 or TRBD2 (5 bases each). Germline assignment: CDR1 SNHLY and CDR2 FYNNEI. The CDR3 is 15 amino acids.

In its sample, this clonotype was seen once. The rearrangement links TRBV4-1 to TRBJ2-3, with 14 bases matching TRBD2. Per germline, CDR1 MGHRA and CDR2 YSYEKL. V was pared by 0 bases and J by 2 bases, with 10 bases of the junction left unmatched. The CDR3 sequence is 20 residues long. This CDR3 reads CASSQDRGWTSGGTTDTQYF. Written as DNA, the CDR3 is TGCGCCAGCAGCCAAGATAGAGGCTGGACTAGCGGGGGGACCACAGATACGCAGTATTTT.

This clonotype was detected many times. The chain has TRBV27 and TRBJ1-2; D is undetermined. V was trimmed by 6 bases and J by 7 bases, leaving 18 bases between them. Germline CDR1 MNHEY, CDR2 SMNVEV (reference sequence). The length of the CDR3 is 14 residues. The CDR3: CASSPMPRTSGYTF. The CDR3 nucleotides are TGTGCCAGCAGCCCAATGCCTCGGACGTCTGGCTACACCTTC.

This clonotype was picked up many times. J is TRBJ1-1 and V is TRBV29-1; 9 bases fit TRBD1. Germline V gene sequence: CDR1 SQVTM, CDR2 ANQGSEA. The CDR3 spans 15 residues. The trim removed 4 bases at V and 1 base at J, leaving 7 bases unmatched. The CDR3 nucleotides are TGCAGCGTTGCAACAGGGGGCTTCGGGAACACTGAAGCTTTCTTT. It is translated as CSVATGGFGNTEAFF.

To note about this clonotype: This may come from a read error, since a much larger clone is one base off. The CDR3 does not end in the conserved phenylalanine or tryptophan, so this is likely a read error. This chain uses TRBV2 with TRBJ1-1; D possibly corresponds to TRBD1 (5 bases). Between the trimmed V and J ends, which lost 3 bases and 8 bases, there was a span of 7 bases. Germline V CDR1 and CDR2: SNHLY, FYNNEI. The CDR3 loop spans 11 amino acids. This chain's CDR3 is CASSDEGEAFL. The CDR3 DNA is TGTGCCAGCAGTGATGAGGGGGAAGCTTTCCTT.

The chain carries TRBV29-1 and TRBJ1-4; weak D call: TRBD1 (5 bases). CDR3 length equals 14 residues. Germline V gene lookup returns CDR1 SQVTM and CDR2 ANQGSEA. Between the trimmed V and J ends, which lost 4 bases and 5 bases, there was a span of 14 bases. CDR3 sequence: CSVGTGGVNEKLFF. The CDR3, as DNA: TGCAGCGTTGGAACGGGGGGGGTGAATGAAAAACTGTTTTTT.

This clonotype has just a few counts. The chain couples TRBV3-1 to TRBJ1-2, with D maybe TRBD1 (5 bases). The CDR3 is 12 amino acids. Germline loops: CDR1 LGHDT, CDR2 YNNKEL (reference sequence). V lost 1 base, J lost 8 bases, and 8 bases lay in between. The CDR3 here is CASSQVGDGYTF. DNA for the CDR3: TGTGCCAGCAGCCAAGTGGGGGACGGCTACACCTTC.

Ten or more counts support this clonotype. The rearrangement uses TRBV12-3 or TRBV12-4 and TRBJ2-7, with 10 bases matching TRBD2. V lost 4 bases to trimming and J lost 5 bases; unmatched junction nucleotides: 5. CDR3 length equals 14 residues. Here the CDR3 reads CASSSSGGANEQYF. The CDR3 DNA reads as TGTGCCAGCAGTTCCAGCGGGGGGGCCAACGAGCAGTACTTC.

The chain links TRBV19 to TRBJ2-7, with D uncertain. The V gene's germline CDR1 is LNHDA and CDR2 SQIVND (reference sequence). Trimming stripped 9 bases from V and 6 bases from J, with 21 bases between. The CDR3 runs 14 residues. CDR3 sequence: CASATRTLGSEQYF. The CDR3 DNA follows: TGTGCCAGCGCCACCAGGACCCTGGGGTCCGAGCAGTACTTC. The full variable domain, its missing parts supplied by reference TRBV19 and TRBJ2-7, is DGGITQSPKYLFRKEGQNVTLSCEQNLNHDAMYWYRQDPGQGLRLIYYSQIVNDFQKGDIAEGYSVSREKKESFPLTVTSAQKNPTAFYLCASATRTLGSEQYFGPGTRLTVT.

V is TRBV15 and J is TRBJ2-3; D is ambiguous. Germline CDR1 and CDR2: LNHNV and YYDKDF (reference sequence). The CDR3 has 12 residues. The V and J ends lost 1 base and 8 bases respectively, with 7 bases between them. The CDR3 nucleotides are TGTGCCACCAGCAGAGTTCCGAGTACGCAGTATTTT. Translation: CATSRVPSTQYF. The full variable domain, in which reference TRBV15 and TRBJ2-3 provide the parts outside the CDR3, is DAMVIQNPRYQVTQFGKPVTLSCSQTLNHNVMYWYQQKSSQAPKLLFHYYDKDFNNEADTPDNFQSRRPNTSFCFLDIRSPGLGDTAMYLCATSRVPSTQYFGPGTRLTVL.

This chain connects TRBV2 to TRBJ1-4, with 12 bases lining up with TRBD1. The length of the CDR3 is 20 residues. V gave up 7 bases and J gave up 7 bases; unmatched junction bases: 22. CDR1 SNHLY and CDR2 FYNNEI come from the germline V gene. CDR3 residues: CASKGGQGALGANFGEKLFF. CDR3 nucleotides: TGTGCCAGCAAGGGGGGACAGGGGGCGCTTGGGGCAAATTTCGGTGAAAAACTGTTTTTT.

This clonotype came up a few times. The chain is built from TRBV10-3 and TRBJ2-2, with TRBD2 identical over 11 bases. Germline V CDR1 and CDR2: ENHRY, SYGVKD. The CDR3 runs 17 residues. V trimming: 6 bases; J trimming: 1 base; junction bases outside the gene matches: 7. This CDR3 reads CAIRDTSGGVNTGELFF. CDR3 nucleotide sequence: TGTGCCATCAGGGACACTAGCGGGGGCGTGAACACCGGGGAGCTGTTTTTT.

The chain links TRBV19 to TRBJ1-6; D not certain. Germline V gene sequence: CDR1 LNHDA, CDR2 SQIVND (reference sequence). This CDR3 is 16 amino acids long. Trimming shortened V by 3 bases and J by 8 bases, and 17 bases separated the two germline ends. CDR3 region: CASSIGANVLDSPLHF. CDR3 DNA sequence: TGTGCCAGTAGTATCGGTGCCAACGTACTAGATTCACCCCTCCACTTT.

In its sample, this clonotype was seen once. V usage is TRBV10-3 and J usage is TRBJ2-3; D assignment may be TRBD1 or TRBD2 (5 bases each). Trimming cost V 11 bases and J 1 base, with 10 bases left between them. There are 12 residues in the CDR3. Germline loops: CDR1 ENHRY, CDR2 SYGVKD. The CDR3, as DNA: TGTGCCGTCCAGGGAGGCACAGATACGCAGTATTTT. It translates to CAVQGGTDTQYF.

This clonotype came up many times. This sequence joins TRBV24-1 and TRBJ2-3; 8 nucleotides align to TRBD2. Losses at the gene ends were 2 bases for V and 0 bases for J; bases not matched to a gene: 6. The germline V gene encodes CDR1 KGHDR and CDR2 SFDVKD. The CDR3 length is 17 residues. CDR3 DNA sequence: TGTGCCACCAGTGATTCTAAGGCGGGGGGTAGCACAGATACGCAGTATTTT. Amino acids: CATSDSKAGGSTDTQYF.

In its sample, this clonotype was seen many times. The CDR3 reads CASSSGGRLYTGELFF. The CDR3 DNA sequence: TGTGCCAGCAGTTCAGGTGGCAGGCTGTACACCGGGGAGCTGTTTTTT. The chain has TRBV28 and TRBJ2-2; D ambiguous. V lost 4 bases, J lost 3 bases, and 15 bases lay in between. Germline V gene sequence: CDR1 MDHEN, CDR2 SYDVKM. The CDR3 extends over 16 amino acids.

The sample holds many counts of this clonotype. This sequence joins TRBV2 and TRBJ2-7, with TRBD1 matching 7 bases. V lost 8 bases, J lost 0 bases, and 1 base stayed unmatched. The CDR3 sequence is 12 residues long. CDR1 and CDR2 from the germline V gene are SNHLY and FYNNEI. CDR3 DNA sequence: TGTGCCAGCCGGGACAGCTCCTACGAGCAGTACTTC. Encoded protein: CASRDSSYEQYF.